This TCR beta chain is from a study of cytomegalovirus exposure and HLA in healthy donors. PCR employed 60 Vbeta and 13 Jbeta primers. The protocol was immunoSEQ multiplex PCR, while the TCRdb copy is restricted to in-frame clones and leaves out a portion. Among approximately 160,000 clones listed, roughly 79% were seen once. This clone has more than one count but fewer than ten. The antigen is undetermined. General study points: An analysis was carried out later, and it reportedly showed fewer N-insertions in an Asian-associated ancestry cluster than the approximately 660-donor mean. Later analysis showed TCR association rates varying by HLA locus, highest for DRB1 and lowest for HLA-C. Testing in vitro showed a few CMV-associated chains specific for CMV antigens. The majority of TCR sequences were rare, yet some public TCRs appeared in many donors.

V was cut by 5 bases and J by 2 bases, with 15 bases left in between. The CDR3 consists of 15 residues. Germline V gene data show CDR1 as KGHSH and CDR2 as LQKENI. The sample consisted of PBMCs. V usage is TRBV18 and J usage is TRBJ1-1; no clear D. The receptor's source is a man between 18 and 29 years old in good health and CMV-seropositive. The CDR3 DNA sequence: TGTGCCAGCTCATTCATGTCGGGTGGCAACACTGAAGCTTTCTTT. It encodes CASSFMSGGNTEAFF.